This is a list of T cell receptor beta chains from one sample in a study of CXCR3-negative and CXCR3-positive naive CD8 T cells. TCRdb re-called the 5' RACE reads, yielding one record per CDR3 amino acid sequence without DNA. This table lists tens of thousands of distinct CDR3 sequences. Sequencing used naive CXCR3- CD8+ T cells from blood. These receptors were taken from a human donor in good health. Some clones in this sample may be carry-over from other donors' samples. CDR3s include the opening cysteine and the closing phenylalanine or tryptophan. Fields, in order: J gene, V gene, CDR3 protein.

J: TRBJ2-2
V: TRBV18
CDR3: CASSSGSPPNTGELFF

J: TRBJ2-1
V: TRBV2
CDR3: CASSELQVVVPYNEQFF

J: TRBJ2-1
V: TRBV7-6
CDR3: CASSLVGGRADTGNEQFF

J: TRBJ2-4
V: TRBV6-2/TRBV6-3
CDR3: CASSSHRNTEVTKNIQYF

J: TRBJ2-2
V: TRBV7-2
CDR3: CASSSPGSAGELFF

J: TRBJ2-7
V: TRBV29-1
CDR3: CSVEKPGTDYEQYF

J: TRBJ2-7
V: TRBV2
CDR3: CASRAAGRNEQYF

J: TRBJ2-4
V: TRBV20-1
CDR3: CSASSGGASIWNIQYF

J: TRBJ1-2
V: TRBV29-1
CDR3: CSVEDSDRAGGYTF

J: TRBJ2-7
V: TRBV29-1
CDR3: CSVSWGHYEQYF